The 9 T cell receptor beta chains in this list originate from one sample, sequenced in a study of cytomegalovirus exposure and HLA in healthy donors. Use of 60 Vbeta and 13 Jbeta primers characterized the PCR. Produced via immunoSEQ multiplex PCR; TCRdb's table is partial and in-frame only. The profile shows 140,000 to 150,000 clones, about three quarters of them singletons. The sequencing sample was made of PBMCs. These receptors originate from a male donor in good health and CMV-seronegative.

The chain employs TRBV2 and TRBJ1-1, with no clear D. Trimming cost V 7 bases and J 1 base, with 10 bases left between them. Germline V gene lookup returns CDR1 SNHLY and CDR2 FYNNEI. The length of the CDR3 is 13 residues. CDR3 protein: CASTSSENTEAFF. For the CDR3, the DNA is TGTGCCAGCACGAGCAGCGAGAACACTGAAGCTTTCTTT.

The chain carries TRBV7-2 and TRBJ1-2, with 9 bases lining up with TRBD1. The CDR3 contains 16 residues. From germline, CDR1 is SGHTA and CDR2 FQGNSA. Unmatched junction bases numbered 6, after V lost 2 bases and J lost 2 bases. For the CDR3, the DNA is TGTGCCAGCAGCTTAAGCCCGGGACAGGGAAACTATGGCTACACCTTC. This codes for CASSLSPGQGNYGYTF. The variable domain in full, completed from reference TRBV7-2 and TRBJ1-2, reads GAGVSQSPSNKVTEKGKDVELRCDPISGHTALYWYRQSLGQGLEFLIYFQGNSAPDKSGLPSDRFSAERTGGSVSTLTIQRTQQEDSAVYLCASSLSPGQGNYGYTFGSGTRLTVV.

This chain connects TRBV5-4 to TRBJ1-1, with 8 nucleotides matching TRBD1. J gave up 4 bases and V 4 bases, and 6 bases lay outside the gene matches. The CDR3 is 14 residues long. CDR1 is SGHNT and CDR2 is YYREEE in the germline V gene (reference sequence). The DNA for the CDR3 is TGTGCCAGCAGCGCAACAGGGGGTTCCACTGAAGCTTTCTTT. This sequence encodes CASSATGGSTEAFF.

The chain has TRBV7-2 and TRBJ2-1; TRBD2 matches 10 bases. V shed 5 bases, J shed 3 bases, and the junction held 10 bases outside the gene matches. This CDR3 is built from 17 residues. CDR1 is SGHTA and CDR2 is FQGNSA in the germline V gene. The CDR3 is CASSPMASGSVYNEQFF. The CDR3 DNA reads as TGTGCCAGCAGCCCCATGGCTAGCGGGAGTGTCTACAATGAGCAGTTCTTC. Combining the CDR3 with reference TRBV7-2 and TRBJ2-1 gives the whole variable domain GAGVSQSPSNKVTEKGKDVELRCDPISGHTALYWYRQSLGQGLEFLIYFQGNSAPDKSGLPSDRFSAERTGGSVSTLTIQRTQQEDSAVYLCASSPMASGSVYNEQFFGPGTRLTVL.

This chain links TRBV27 with TRBJ1-3; D is ambiguous. The V gene lost 6 bases and the J gene lost 0 bases, with 12 bases spanning the gap. The germline CDR1 and CDR2 sequences are MNHEY and SMNVEV (reference sequence). This CDR3 contains 15 residues. CDR3 in amino acids: CASSLGGISGNTIYF. CDR3 nucleotide sequence: TGTGCCAGCAGCCTGGGCGGGATCTCTGGAAACACCATATATTTT.

The chain combines TRBV7-9 with TRBJ2-5, with 11 bases aligning to TRBD2. The germline CDR1 and CDR2 sequences are SEHNR and FQNEAQ (reference sequence). J lost 5 bases, V lost 1 base, and 3 bases had no gene match. The CDR3 contains 15 residues. The CDR3 protein is CASSLGWTSGETQYF. Here the CDR3 DNA reads TGTGCCAGCAGCTTAGGGTGGACTAGCGGGGAGACCCAGTACTTC.

This clone was found once. The chain employs TRBV6-5 and TRBJ1-3; 10 nucleotides align to TRBD1. CDR3 length: 15 amino acids. The V gene's germline CDR1 is MNHEY and CDR2 SVGAGI. Trimming at V came to 5 bases and at J to 4 bases, leaving 5 bases not matched to a gene. The DNA for the CDR3 is TGTGCCAGCAGTACCCGGACAGGGGGAGGAAACACCATATATTTT. Translated: CASSTRTGGGNTIYF.

The rearrangement joins TRBV15 to TRBJ1-4; tentative D call: TRBD1 (6 bases). V was cut by 3 bases and J by 3 bases, with 8 bases left in between. The CDR3 contains 14 residues. The germline CDR1 and CDR2 sequences are LNHNV and YYDKDF (reference sequence). CDR3: CATSRDSSNEKLFF. The CDR3 DNA follows: TGTGCCACCAGCAGGGACAGTTCTAATGAAAAACTGTTTTTT.

This clone was observed once. The genes are TRBV5-6 and TRBJ2-7; D remains ambiguous. The CDR3 contains 16 residues. Germline lookup yields CDR1 SGHDT and CDR2 YYEEEE. The V gene lost 3 bases and the J gene lost 2 bases, with 18 bases spanning the gap. The CDR3 sequence: CASSSQKPEETYEQYF. The CDR3 DNA sequence: TGTGCCAGCAGCTCCCAAAAGCCTGAGGAAACCTACGAGCAGTACTTC.